The 3 T cell receptor beta chains below were found in one sample sequenced in a study of cytomegalovirus exposure and HLA in healthy donors. PCR involved 60 Vbeta and 13 Jbeta primers. The repertoire was sequenced with immunoSEQ multiplex PCR; TCRdb's copy has only in-frame clones and lacks some. The listing records 200,000 or so clones. Source material: PBMCs. These receptors came from a boy between 10 and 17 years old in good health and CMV-seronegative.

The chain combines TRBV6-1 with TRBJ2-1, with D possibly TRBD1 on 6 matching bases. CDR3 length: 13 residues. Germline V gene data show CDR1 as MNHNS and CDR2 as SASEGT. Between the trimmed V and J ends, which lost 5 bases and 4 bases, there was a span of 9 bases. CDR3 DNA: TGTGCCAGCAGTCCTACAGGGTACAATGAGCAGTTCTTC. It is translated as CASSPTGYNEQFF.

The J gene is TRBJ2-1, the V gene TRBV25-1; maybe TRBD2 (5 bases). The V gene lost 1 base and the J gene lost 8 bases, with 15 bases spanning the gap. The V gene's germline CDR1 is MGHDK and CDR2 SYGVNS. The CDR3 is 15 amino acids. The DNA for the CDR3 is TGTGCCAGCAGTGAATTTTCAGGACTTCGCTATGAGCAGTTCTTC. Amino acid sequence: CASSEFSGLRYEQFF.

V and J are TRBV28 and TRBJ2-7, with 7 bases fitting TRBD1. CDR1 and CDR2 (germline): MDHEN, SYDVKM. V lost 3 bases, J lost 3 bases, and 8 bases stayed unmatched. CDR3 length equals 15 residues. Here the CDR3 reads CASSFQGDRSYEQYF. As DNA, the CDR3 is TGTGCCAGCAGTTTCCAAGGGGACAGAAGCTACGAGCAGTACTTC.